Listed below are T cell receptor beta chains from one sample, sequenced in a study of T cells expressing NK-cell markers. Using the 5' RACE reads, TCRdb records one entry per CDR3 protein without DNA. This repertoire includes about 450,000 distinct CDR3 sequences. The sample was blood T cells: a sorted CD56 or NKG2C T cell subset, CD4+ or CD8+ T cells, or bulk PBMC T cells (not recorded which). The receptors originated from a woman aged 18-70 years in good health. The CDR3 runs from the conserved cysteine through the conserved F or W. Each record gives: J gene, V gene, CDR3 protein.

>TRBJ2-3|TRBV20-1
CSARDRVGADTQYF
>TRBJ2-1|TRBV7-3
CASSPGTSGDNEQFF
>TRBJ2-1|TRBV20-1
CSASAVVEEIYNEQFF
>TRBJ2-2|TRBV29-1
CSVAKGLAGGTGELFF
>TRBJ2-5|TRBV29-1
CSVEQTQETQYF
>TRBJ1-3|TRBV3-1
CASSQDGSRGNTIYF
>TRBJ2-2|TRBV7-2
CASSLATGRTYTGELFF
>TRBJ2-2|TRBV7-3
CASSLLGGTTGELFF
>TRBJ1-2|TRBV5-4
CASSSGGNYGYTF
>TRBJ1-2|TRBV12-3/TRBV12-4
CASRTSTGGYTF
>TRBJ2-5|TRBV7-2
CASSFSSETQYF
>TRBJ2-2|TRBV28
CASSQRQFRQGTGELFF
>TRBJ1-2|TRBV7-8
CASSLNRGLYGYTF
>TRBJ1-1|TRBV3-1
CASSPSPPPAEAFF
>TRBJ1-1|TRBV6-5
CASSYHQGNTEAFF
>TRBJ1-1|TRBV12-5
CASGITSGQGLTEAFF
>TRBJ2-4|TRBV6-5
CASSYSMTEIQYF
>TRBJ2-5|TRBV7-3
CASSTVPGQGQETQYF
>TRBJ2-7|TRBV14
CASSQGLGYDEQYF
>TRBJ2-5|TRBV13
CASSFSSGYPRETQYF
>TRBJ2-4|TRBV11-2
CASSLSRRGTQLAKNIQYF
>TRBJ2-1|TRBV6-5
CASSYSRGSEQFF